The clone carrying this T cell receptor beta chain was seen a single time. This specimen includes other DNA sequences encoding the same CDR3. Clones were sequenced by immunoSEQ multiplex PCR, and TCRdb holds only the in-frame ones, with some missing. The data contain about 100,000 clones, more than 85% of them seen just once; the ten biggest clones take up just over 2.5%. This entry belongs to a study of siplizumab effects on memory and regulatory T cells. Deletions cut 5 bases from V and 4 bases from J, with 6 bases between. The V gene's germline CDR1 is SGHAT and CDR2 FQNNGV. There are 11 residues in the CDR3.

The sequencing sample was made of CD4+ T cells sorted from blood. The origin of this receptor is a human donor in good health. Some clones in this sample may be carry-over from other donors' samples. The chain is built from TRBV11-2 and TRBJ2-7; D is uncertain. CDR3 in DNA: TGTGCCAGCAGCCCAAGTTACGAGCAGTACTTC. The encoded protein is CASSPSYEQYF.